This T cell receptor beta chain emerged from a study of T cells after yellow fever vaccination. V was cut by 5 bases and J by 0 bases, with 17 bases left in between. This CDR3 spans 16 amino acids. CDR1 is SQVTM and CDR2 is ANQGSEA in the germline V gene. This clonotype was observed a handful of times. MiXCR, run by TCRdb on the 5' RACE reads, gives a single entry per CDR3 protein. In the table there are about 45,000 distinct CDR3 sequences, 6.8% of which are singletons. This chain uses TRBV29-1 with TRBJ2-1, with a tentative D call TRBD1 (5 bases). The TCR sequence derives from a man aged 25 to 40 who received the YFV17D yellow fever vaccine. Here the sequenced sample was CD8+ T cells not binding an NS4B(214-222) dextramer, sorted from PBMCs, taken 45 days after the yellow fever booster vaccination. CDR3 residues: CSVQGAPTSSYNEQFF. The CDR3 coding sequence is TGCAGCGTTCAGGGCGCACCCACGAGCTCCTACAATGAGCAGTTCTTC.